This T cell receptor (beta chain) comes out of a study of T cell responses to AZD1222 COVID-19 vaccine. Study background: Second-dose schedules of about 4 or about 12 weeks were combined.

In regard to this clone: Its antigen is unknown.

Study observations and caveats: Donors were mostly white British, more females; clonal diversity possibly underestimated.

Sequencing was performed with immunoSEQ multiplex PCR; in TCRdb, only in-frame clones are kept and a portion is missing. The sample records roughly 140,000 clones, approximately 90% being singletons. Trimming removed 0 bases from V and 3 bases from J, with 8 bases in between. Germline CDR1 reads KGHSH; CDR2 reads LQKENI. The CDR3 is made up of 14 amino acids. The J gene is TRBJ1-2, the V gene TRBV18; D possibly corresponds to TRBD1 (5 bases). This receptor was obtained from an adult in good health. Here the sequenced sample was peripheral blood, taken on day 0 of AZD1222 vaccination. The CDR3 bases are TGTGCCAGCTCACCACCGACAGACTACTATGGCTACACCTTC. Its translation is CASSPPTDYYGYTF.